Presented here are 27 T cell receptor beta chains from one specimen sequenced in a study of T cell repertoires in cytomegalovirus infection. One entry per CDR3 protein, called by TCRdb with MiXCR from the reads. The profile shows approximately 700,000 distinct CDR3 sequences, about a third of them singletons. The source material was PBMCs. The receptors were gathered from a human donor in good health (CMV status not recorded). Some clones in this sample may be carry-over from other donors' samples.

This clonotype was seen a few times. This sequence joins TRBV29-1 and TRBJ2-3, with TRBD1 matching over 9 bases. CDR3 length: 14 residues. J lost 8 bases, V lost 5 bases, and 11 bases had no gene match. Germline CDR1 SQVTM, CDR2 ANQGSEA. This chain's CDR3 is CSVPGQGLYGTQYF. The CDR3 DNA reads TGCAGCGTTCCGGGACAGGGCCTTTATGGTACGCAGTATTTT.

The chain combines TRBV20-1 with TRBJ1-5, with 9 nucleotides matching TRBD1. Germline CDR1 and CDR2: DFQATT and SNEGSKA (reference sequence). V trimming: 6 bases; J trimming: 10 bases; junction bases outside the gene matches: 7. The length of the CDR3 is 12 residues. The CDR3 DNA reads as TGCAGTGCACGGACAGGGGACGGCCCCCAGCATTTT. Translated: CSARTGDGPQHF.

CDR3 sequence (DNA): TGTGCCAGCAGTGACTCCCCTGGGGACAGGGGGCGCGGGGCTTACAATGAGCAGTTCTTC. Protein: CASSDSPGDRGRGAYNEQFF. This chain uses TRBV25-1 with TRBJ2-1, with TRBD1 matching 12 bases. CDR1 MGHDK and CDR2 SYGVNS come from the germline V gene. V trimming: 3 bases; J trimming: 4 bases; junction bases outside the gene matches: 16. The CDR3 covers 20 residues.

The J gene is TRBJ1-2, the V gene TRBV7-8; D possibly corresponds to TRBD1 (5 bases). V lost 1 base and J 5 bases, leaving 23 bases between the germline ends. Germline CDR1 is SGHVS and CDR2 is FQNEAQ. This CDR3 contains 18 residues. CDR3 in amino acids: CASSLGPRGLLRIYGYTF. CDR3 DNA: TGTGCCAGCAGCTTAGGACCTCGGGGACTGTTAAGAATTTATGGCTACACCTTC.

The V and J genes are TRBV27 and TRBJ1-6; D remains ambiguous. The CDR3 is 14 residues long. The germline V gene has CDR1 MNHEY and CDR2 SMNVEV (reference sequence). V gave up 6 bases and J gave up 0 bases, with 6 bases separating them. DNA for the CDR3: TGTGCCAGCAGCCGCAACTCCTATAATTCACCCCTCCACTTT. This sequence encodes CASSRNSYNSPLHF.

This clonotype was picked up a small number of times. V usage is TRBV28 and J usage is TRBJ1-4; unclear D gene. The V gene's germline CDR1 is MDHEN and CDR2 SYDVKM. The CDR3 has 17 residues. Between the trimmed V and J ends, which lost 3 bases and 0 bases, there was a span of 14 bases. This CDR3 is CASSFGGVLATNEKLFF. CDR3 DNA: TGTGCCAGCAGTTTCGGCGGAGTCCTTGCAACTAATGAAAAACTGTTTTTT. The whole variable domain, remainder taken from reference TRBV28 and TRBJ1-4, is DVKVTQSSRYLVKRTGEKVFLECVQDMDHENMFWYRQDPGLGLRLIYFSYDVKMKEKGDIPEGYSVSREKKERFSLILESASTNQTSMYLCASSFGGVLATNEKLFFGSGTQLSVL.

This clonotype has more than one count but fewer than ten. The chain couples TRBV7-6 to TRBJ2-2; D is unclear. Germline CDR1 reads SGHVS; CDR2 reads FNYEAQ. There are 15 residues in the CDR3. V was cut by 3 bases and J by 0 bases, with 8 bases left in between. Here the CDR3 DNA reads TGTGCCAGCAGCTTCTTTACCCCGAACACCGGGGAGCTGTTTTTT. Its translation is CASSFFTPNTGELFF.

The chain has TRBV4-1 and TRBJ2-7; D perhaps matches TRBD2 (7 bases). The V gene's germline CDR1 is MGHRA and CDR2 YSYEKL. Trimming pared 1 base from V and 7 bases from J, leaving 17 bases between. The CDR3 contains 15 residues. The CDR3 nucleotides read TGCGCCAGCAGCCAAGGGCGGGGGCAGGAGTATGAGCAGTACTTC. This codes for CASSQGRGQEYEQYF.

This clonotype appeared a few times. The V call is TRBV10-2, the J call TRBJ1-6; no firm D call. CDR3 length equals 14 residues. V lost 5 bases and J lost 7, with 12 bases in between. CDR1 is WSHSY, CDR2 SAAADI, per germline. CDR3 sequence (DNA): TGCGCCAGCAGTTTGGAGCTGGGGAATTCACCCCTCCACTTT. Translating it yields CASSLELGNSPLHF.

The gene calls are TRBV29-1 and TRBJ2-7; D is ambiguous. CDR1 is SQVTM and CDR2 is ANQGSEA in the germline V gene. V lost 4 bases and J lost 6, with 10 bases in between. The CDR3 totals 11 residues. CDR3 region: CSVVKGVEQYF. CDR3 DNA: TGCAGCGTTGTAAAAGGCGTCGAGCAGTACTTC.

The chain recombines TRBV9 with TRBJ1-3; D is perhaps TRBD1 (5 bases). The CDR3 contains 15 residues. V lost 2 bases and J lost 4, with 13 bases in between. The germline CDR1 and CDR2 sequences are SGDLS and YYNGEE. The CDR3 region has the DNA TGTGCCAGCAGCGTGGCAGGGTTAGCGGGAAACACCATATATTTT. Translating it yields CASSVAGLAGNTIYF.

The chain uses TRBV7-9 and TRBJ1-2; no reliable D call. This CDR3 region has 15 residues. CDR1 and CDR2 from the germline V gene are SEHNR and FQNEAQ (reference sequence). V lost 4 bases and J 0 bases, leaving 12 bases between the germline ends. CDR3 nucleotides: TGTGCCAGCAGCTCTAACCAGAGAGCTAACTATGGCTACACCTTC. Its translation is CASSSNQRANYGYTF.

This clonotype appeared a few times. J is TRBJ1-3 and V is TRBV6-5; TRBD1 matches 8 bases. Germline V CDR1 and CDR2: MNHEY, SVGAGI. V was pared by 2 bases and J by 3 bases, with 6 bases of the junction left unmatched. The CDR3 is made up of 16 amino acids. CDR3 region: CASSYQQTGGGNTIYF. The CDR3, as DNA: TGTGCCAGCAGTTACCAGCAAACAGGGGGTGGAAACACCATATATTTT.

The V gene is TRBV19, the J gene TRBJ2-7; D is unresolved. V was pared by 2 bases and J by 1 base, with 12 bases between. Per germline, CDR1 LNHDA and CDR2 SQIVND (reference sequence). The CDR3 is made up of 15 amino acids. The CDR3 sequence is CASSIKIDGSYEQYF. The CDR3 DNA reads TGTGCCAGTAGTATAAAGATTGACGGTTCCTACGAGCAGTACTTC.

This clonotype was detected ten times or more. The chain carries TRBV7-2 and TRBJ2-3, with TRBD1 as a possible D gene (5 bases). V was cut by 4 bases and J by 4 bases, with 18 bases left in between. This CDR3 is built from 16 residues. The germline gives CDR1 SGHTA, CDR2 FQGNSA. CDR3 loop: CASSSKGPGWADTQYF. As DNA, the CDR3 is TGTGCCAGCAGCTCAAAGGGCCCAGGGTGGGCAGATACGCAGTATTTT.

CDR3 coding DNA: TGTGCCATCAGAGGGACAGGGCTGGAATCACCCCTCCACTTT. This encodes CAIRGTGLESPLHF. This chain joins TRBV10-3 and TRBJ1-6; 9 bases line up with TRBD1. Germline CDR1 reads ENHRY; CDR2 reads SYGVKD. Unmatched junction bases numbered 7, after V lost 6 bases and J lost 10 bases. The CDR3 is made up of 14 amino acids.

Concerning this clonotype: Sequence at one end of the junction differs from germline and may be a read error. The chain combines TRBV19 with TRBJ1-5, with TRBD1 matching 10 bases. CDR1 is LNHDA, CDR2 SQIVND, per germline (reference sequence). This CDR3 comprises 15 residues. CDR3 nucleotide sequence: TGTGCCAGTAGTATAACCGGGACAGGGGATCAGCCCCAGCGTTTT. This gives the protein CASSITGTGDQPQRF. The full variable domain, completed using reference TRBV19 and TRBJ1-5, is DGGITQSPKYLFRKEGQNVTLSCEQNLNHDAMYWYRQDPGQGLRLIYYSQIVNDFQKGDIAEGYSVSREKKESFPLTVTSAQKNPTAFYLCASSITGTGDQPQRFGDGTRLSIL.

The V gene is TRBV29-1, the J gene TRBJ2-1; TRBD1 matches at 9 bases. This CDR3 spans 14 amino acids. The V segment lost 7 bases and the J segment 9 bases; nucleotides outside the gene matches: 13. CDR1 is SQVTM and CDR2 is ANQGSEA in the germline V gene. The CDR3 DNA follows: TGCAGCGCAGAGCCGGGACAGGGAAAGGGTGAGCAGTTCTTC. Its protein is CSAEPGQGKGEQFF.

The J gene is TRBJ1-1, the V gene TRBV4-1; the D gene is possibly TRBD1 (6 bases). The CDR3 is made up of 15 amino acids. V lost 0 bases to trimming and J lost 11 bases, with 19 bases between them. Germline V gives CDR1 MGHRA, CDR2 YSYEKL. CDR3 nucleotide sequence: TGCGCCAGCAGCCAAGAGGATTCAGGGGACCGTACGGCTTTCTTT. As protein: CASSQEDSGDRTAFF.

This clonotype was counted a few times. The rearrangement joins TRBV12-3 or TRBV12-4 to TRBJ1-5; no firm D call. The CDR3 has 12 amino acids. The V and J ends lost 4 bases and 7 bases respectively, with 8 bases between them. CDR3 sequence (DNA): TGTGCCAGCAGTTGGGAAAGACAGCCCCAGCATTTT. This translates into CASSWERQPQHF.

The chain has TRBV4-1 and TRBJ1-2; 7 nucleotides line up with TRBD1. Germline CDR1 and CDR2: MGHRA and YSYEKL. The CDR3 extends over 16 amino acids. V gave up 0 bases and J gave up 4 bases; unmatched junction bases: 8. CDR3 DNA sequence: TGCGCCAGCAGCCAAGATACAGACAGGGTAACCTATGGCTACACCTTC. The encoded protein is CASSQDTDRVTYGYTF.

This clonotype showed up many times. The V call is TRBV7-3, the J call TRBJ1-2; the match to TRBD1 covers 9 bases. The CDR3 sequence is 16 residues long. V shed 7 bases and J 3 bases; nucleotides not matched to a gene: 12. The V gene's germline CDR1 is SGHTA and CDR2 FQGTGA. CDR3 sequence: CASTHEQGASDYGYTF. For the CDR3, the DNA is TGTGCCAGCACCCATGAACAGGGGGCGTCCGACTATGGCTACACCTTC.

This clonotype was counted at least ten times. The V call is TRBV7-8, the J call TRBJ2-1, with 10 bases matching TRBD1. Per germline, CDR1 SGHVS and CDR2 FQNEAQ. This CDR3 region has 14 residues. With 5 bases clipped from V and 5 bases from J, the junction kept 3 bases outside the gene matches. The DNA of the CDR3 is TGTGCCAGCAGCCGCGGGACAGGGGACAATGAGCAGTTCTTC. Translated, it gives CASSRGTGDNEQFF. Variable domain in full (rest from reference TRBV7-8 and TRBJ2-1): GAGVSQSPRYKVAKRGQDVALRCDPISGHVSLFWYQQALGQGPEFLTYFQNEAQLDKSGLPSDRFFAERPEGSVSTLKIQRTQQEDSAVYLCASSRGTGDNEQFFGPGTRLTVL.

This clonotype was observed a handful of times. V gene TRBV2 combines with J gene TRBJ1-2; D call uncertain. There are 14 residues in the CDR3. V was cut by 3 bases and J by 2 bases, with 10 bases left in between. The germline gives CDR1 SNHLY, CDR2 FYNNEI. The DNA of the CDR3 is TGTGCCAGCAGTGACCCGGACGTCAACTATGGCTACACCTTC. As protein: CASSDPDVNYGYTF.

This clonotype was recorded only once. The chain joins TRBV2 to TRBJ2-1; 12 bases line up with TRBD2. Germline CDR1 and CDR2: SNHLY and FYNNEI. With V trimmed by 4 bases and J by 6 bases, 4 bases remained unmatched. This CDR3 is 15 amino acids long. The CDR3 sequence: CASSGRLAGVNEQFF. The CDR3 region has the DNA TGTGCCAGCAGTGGGAGACTAGCGGGAGTCAATGAGCAGTTCTTC.

This clonotype was observed a handful of times. The genes are TRBV12-3 or TRBV12-4 and TRBJ2-1; 8 nucleotides align to TRBD1. The ends lost 4 bases at V and 4 bases at J; junction bases unmatched: 6. The CDR3 sequence is 15 residues long. The CDR3: CASSSGQGKYNEQFF. In DNA, the CDR3 is TGTGCCAGCAGTTCAGGACAGGGAAAATACAATGAGCAGTTCTTC.

With respect to this clonotype: As the CDR3 is not closed by the conserved phenylalanine or tryptophan, this likely results from a read error. CDR3 nucleotides: TGTGCCAGCAGTCCCGCACTCGGCCCCATGGCCGAGCAGTACTCC. Its translation: CASSPALGPMAEQYS. The J gene is TRBJ2-7, the V gene TRBV28; D call uncertain. CDR3 length: 15 residues. The V end was cut by 5 bases, the J end by 6 bases, with 20 bases between. Germline V CDR1 and CDR2: MDHEN, SYDVKM.